Here is one TCR beta chain with its context. Per germline, CDR1 LGHDT and CDR2 YNNKEL (reference sequence). V was pared by 0 bases and J by 2 bases, with 4 bases of the junction left unmatched. The CDR3 has 16 residues. In the original analysis: Amplification of reference gene primers provided the estimated nucleated cell counts. Using immunoSEQ multiplex PCR, the repertoire was profiled, and TCRdb retains in-frame clones only, with some absent. V, J and clone size derive from that table, while D and trimming were established from the DNA sequence. The repertoire has around 84,000 clones, around four fifths of them found once; the top ten carry about 42%. These data come from a study of blood T cell repertoires in COVID-19. Study as a whole: Some COVID-19 samples were acute and others convalescent; all came from the United States, Italy and Spain.

The TCR was taken from a man older than 75 with active or convalescent COVID-19. This chain joins TRBV3-1 (or the pseudogene TRBV3-2) and TRBJ2-5; 9 positions match TRBD2. The material sequenced was peripheral blood. DNA for the CDR3: TGTGCCAGCAGCCAAGACCCCAGCGGGGGGCAAGAGACCCAGTACTTC. Its protein product is CASSQDPSGGQETQYF.